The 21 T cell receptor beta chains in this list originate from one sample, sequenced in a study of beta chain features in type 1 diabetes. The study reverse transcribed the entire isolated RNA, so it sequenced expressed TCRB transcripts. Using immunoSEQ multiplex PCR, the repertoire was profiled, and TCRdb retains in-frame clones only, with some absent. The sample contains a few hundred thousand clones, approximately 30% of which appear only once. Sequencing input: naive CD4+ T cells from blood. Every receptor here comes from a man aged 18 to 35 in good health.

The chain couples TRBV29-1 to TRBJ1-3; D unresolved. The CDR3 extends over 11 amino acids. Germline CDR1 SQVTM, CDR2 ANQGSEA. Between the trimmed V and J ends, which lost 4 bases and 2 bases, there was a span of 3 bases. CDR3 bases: TGCAGCGTTGCCCCTGGAAACACCATATATTTT. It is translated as CSVAPGNTIYF.

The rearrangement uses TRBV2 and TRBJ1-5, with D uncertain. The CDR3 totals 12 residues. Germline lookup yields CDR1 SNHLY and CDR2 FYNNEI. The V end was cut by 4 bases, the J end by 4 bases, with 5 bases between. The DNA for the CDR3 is TGTGCCAGCAGTGTCCAGAATCAGCCCCAGCATTTT. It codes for CASSVQNQPQHF.

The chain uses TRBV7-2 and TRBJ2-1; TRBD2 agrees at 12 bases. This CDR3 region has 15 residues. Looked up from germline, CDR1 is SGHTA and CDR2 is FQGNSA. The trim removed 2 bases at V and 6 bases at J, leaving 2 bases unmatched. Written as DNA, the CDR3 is TGTGCCAGCAGCTTAATGGGACTAGCGGGCAATGAGCAGTTCTTC. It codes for CASSLMGLAGNEQFF.

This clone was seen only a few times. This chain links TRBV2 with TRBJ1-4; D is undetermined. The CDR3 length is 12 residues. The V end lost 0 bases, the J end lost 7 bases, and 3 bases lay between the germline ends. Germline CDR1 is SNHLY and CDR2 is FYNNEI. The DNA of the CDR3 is TGTGCCAGCAGTGAAGCCGCTGAAAAACTGTTTTTT. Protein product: CASSEAAEKLFF.

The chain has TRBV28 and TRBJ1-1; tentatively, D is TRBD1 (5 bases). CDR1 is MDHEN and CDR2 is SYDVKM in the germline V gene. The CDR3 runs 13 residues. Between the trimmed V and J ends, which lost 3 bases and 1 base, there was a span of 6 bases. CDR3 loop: CASSLTANTEAFF. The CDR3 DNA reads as TGTGCCAGCAGTTTGACAGCGAACACTGAAGCTTTCTTT.

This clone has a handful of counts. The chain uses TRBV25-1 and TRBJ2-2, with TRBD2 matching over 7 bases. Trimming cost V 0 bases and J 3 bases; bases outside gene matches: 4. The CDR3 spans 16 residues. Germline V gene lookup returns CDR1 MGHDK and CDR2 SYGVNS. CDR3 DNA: TGTGCCAGCAGTGAATATCGGGGAGGGGACACCGGGGAGCTGTTTTTT. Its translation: CASSEYRGGDTGELFF. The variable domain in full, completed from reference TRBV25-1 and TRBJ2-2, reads EADIYQTPRYLVIGTGKKITLECSQTMGHDKMYWYQQDPGMELHLIHYSYGVNSTEKGDLSSESTVSRIRTEHFPLTLESARPSHTSQYLCASSEYRGGDTGELFFGEGSRLTVL.

The CDR3 spells CSSLAGADTQYF. The CDR3 DNA is TGCAGCTCGTTAGCGGGAGCAGATACGCAGTATTTT. V usage is TRBV29-1 and J usage is TRBJ2-3; TRBD2 agrees at 9 bases. The CDR3 runs to 12 residues. V dropped 8 bases and J dropped 4; count of bases not matched to a gene: 4. Germline CDR1 and CDR2: SQVTM and ANQGSEA.

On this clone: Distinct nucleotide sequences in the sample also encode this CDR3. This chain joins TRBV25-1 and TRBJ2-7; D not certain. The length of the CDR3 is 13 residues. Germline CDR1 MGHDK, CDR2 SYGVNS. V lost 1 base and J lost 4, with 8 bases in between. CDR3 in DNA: TGTGCCAGCAGTGAATTGGGTGGGTACGAGCAGTACTTC. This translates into CASSELGGYEQYF.

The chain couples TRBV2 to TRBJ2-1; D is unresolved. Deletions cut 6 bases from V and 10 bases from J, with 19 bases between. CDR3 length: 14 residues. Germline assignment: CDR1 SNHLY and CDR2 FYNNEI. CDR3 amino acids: CASRGMMTSQEQFF. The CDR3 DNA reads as TGTGCCAGCAGGGGGATGATGACGAGTCAGGAGCAGTTCTTC.

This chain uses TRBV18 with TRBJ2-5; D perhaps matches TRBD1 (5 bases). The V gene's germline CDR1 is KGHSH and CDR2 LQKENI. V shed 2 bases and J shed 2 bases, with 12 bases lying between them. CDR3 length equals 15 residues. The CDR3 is CASSPVAGQQETQYF. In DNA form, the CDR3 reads TGTGCCAGCTCACCAGTGGCAGGGCAACAAGAGACCCAGTACTTC.

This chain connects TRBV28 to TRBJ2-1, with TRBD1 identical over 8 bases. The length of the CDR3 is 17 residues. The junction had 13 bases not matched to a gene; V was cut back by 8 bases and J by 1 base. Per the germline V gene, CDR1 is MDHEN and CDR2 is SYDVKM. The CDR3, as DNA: TGTGCCAGCCTGACGAGACTACAGGGGGAATCCTACAATGAGCAGTTCTTC. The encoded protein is CASLTRLQGESYNEQFF.

The CDR3 reads CASSHLSVNYGYTF. The CDR3 DNA is TGCGCCAGCAGCCACCTATCCGTTAACTATGGCTACACCTTC. The V gene is TRBV4-1, the J gene TRBJ1-2; D gene uncertain. Germline CDR1 is MGHRA and CDR2 is YSYEKL. The CDR3 extends over 14 amino acids. V was cut by 3 bases and J by 1 base, with 9 bases left in between.

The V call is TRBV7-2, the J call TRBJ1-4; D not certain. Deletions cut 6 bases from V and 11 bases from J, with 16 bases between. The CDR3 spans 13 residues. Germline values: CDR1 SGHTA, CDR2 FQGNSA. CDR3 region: CASSRDFRGKLFF. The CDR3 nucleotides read TGTGCCAGCAGTCGAGATTTCCGAGGGAAACTGTTTTTT.

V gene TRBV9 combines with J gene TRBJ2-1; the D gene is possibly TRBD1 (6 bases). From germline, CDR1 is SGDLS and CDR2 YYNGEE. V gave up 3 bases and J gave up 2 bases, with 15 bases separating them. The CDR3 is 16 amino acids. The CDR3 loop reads CASSAISGEPYNEQFF. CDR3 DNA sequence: TGTGCCAGCAGCGCCATTTCAGGGGAACCCTACAATGAGCAGTTCTTC.

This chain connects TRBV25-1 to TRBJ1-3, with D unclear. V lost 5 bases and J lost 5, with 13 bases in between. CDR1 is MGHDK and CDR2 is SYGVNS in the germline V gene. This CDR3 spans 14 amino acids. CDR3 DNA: TGTGCCAGCAGTCCGGACCTTTCCCGAAACACCATATATTTT. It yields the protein CASSPDLSRNTIYF.

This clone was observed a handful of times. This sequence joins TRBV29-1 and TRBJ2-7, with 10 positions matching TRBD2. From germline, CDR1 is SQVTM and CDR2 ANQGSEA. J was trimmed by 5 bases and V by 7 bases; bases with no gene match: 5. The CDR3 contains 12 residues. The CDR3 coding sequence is TGCAGCGCTCTAGCGGGAGAGAACGAGCAGTACTTC. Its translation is CSALAGENEQYF.

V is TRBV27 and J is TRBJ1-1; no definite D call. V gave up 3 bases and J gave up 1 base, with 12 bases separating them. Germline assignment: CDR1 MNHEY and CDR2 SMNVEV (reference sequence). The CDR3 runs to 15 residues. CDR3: CASSFGGYRNTEAFF. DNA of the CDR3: TGTGCCAGCAGTTTCGGCGGGTACAGGAACACTGAAGCTTTCTTT.

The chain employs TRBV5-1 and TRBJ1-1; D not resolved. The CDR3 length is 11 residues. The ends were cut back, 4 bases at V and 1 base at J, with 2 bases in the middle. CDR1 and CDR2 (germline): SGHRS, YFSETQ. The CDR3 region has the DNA TGCGCCAGCAGCCAGAACACTGAAGCTTTCTTT. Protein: CASSQNTEAFF.

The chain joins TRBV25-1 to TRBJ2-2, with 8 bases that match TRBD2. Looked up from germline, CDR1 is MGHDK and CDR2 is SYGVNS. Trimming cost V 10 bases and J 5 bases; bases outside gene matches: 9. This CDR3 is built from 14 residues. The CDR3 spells CATVTGGTTGELFF. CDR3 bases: TGTGCCACCGTCACGGGGGGGACGACCGGGGAGCTGTTTTTT.

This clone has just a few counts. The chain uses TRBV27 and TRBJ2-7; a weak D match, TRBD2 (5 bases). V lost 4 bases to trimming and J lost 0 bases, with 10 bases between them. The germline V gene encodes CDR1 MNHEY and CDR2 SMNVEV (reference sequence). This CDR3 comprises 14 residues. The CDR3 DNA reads TGTGCCAGCAGTTCCCGGGGTTACTCCTACGAGCAGTACTTC. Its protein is CASSSRGYSYEQYF.

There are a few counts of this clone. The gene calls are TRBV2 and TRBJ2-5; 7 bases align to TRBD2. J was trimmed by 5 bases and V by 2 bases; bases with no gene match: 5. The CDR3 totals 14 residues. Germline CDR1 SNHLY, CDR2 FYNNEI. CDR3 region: CASSERGDSETQYF. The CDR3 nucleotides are TGTGCCAGCAGTGAACGGGGGGATTCGGAGACCCAGTACTTC.